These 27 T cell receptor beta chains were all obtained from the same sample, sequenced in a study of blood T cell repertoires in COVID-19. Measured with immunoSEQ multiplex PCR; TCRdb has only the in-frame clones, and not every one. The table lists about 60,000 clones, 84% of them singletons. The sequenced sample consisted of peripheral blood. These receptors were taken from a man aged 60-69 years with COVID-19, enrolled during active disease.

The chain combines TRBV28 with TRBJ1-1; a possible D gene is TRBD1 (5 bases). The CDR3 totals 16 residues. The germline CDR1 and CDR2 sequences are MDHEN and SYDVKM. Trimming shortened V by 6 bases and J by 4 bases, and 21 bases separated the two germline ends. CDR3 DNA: TGTGCCAGCAGCTCCCCCCGGGGGGTGGTGGGCACTGAAGCTTTCTTT. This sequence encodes CASSSPRGVVGTEAFF.

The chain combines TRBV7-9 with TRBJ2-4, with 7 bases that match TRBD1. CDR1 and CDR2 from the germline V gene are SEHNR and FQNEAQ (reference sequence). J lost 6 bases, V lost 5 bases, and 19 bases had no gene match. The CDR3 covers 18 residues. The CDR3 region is CASSPLYRDRAMGNIQYF. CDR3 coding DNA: TGTGCCAGCAGCCCCTTATACCGGGACAGAGCTATGGGAAACATTCAGTACTTC.

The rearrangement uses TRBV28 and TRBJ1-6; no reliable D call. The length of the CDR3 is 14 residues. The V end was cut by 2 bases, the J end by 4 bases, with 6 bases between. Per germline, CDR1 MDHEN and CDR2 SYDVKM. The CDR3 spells CASSLVEYNSPLHF. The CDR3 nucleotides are TGTGCCAGCAGTTTAGTGGAGTATAATTCACCCCTCCACTTT.

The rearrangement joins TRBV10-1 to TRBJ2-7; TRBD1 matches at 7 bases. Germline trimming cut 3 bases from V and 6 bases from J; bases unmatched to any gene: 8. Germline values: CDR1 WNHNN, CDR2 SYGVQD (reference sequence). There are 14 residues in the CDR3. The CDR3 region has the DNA TGCGCCAGCAGTGAACCGACAGGGTTTGGCGAGCAGTACTTC. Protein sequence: CASSEPTGFGEQYF.

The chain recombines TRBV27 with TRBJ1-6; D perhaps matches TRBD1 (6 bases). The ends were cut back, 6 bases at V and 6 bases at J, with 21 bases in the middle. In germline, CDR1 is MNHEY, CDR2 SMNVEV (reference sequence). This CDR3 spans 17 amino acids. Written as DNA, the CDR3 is TGTGCCAGCAGCCAAGTGGGACAACTGAGCCGTAATTCACCCCTCCACTTT. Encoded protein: CASSQVGQLSRNSPLHF.

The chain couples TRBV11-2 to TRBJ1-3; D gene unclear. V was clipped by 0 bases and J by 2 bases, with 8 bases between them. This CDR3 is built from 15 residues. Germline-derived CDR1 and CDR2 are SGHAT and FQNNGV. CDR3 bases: TGTGCCAGCAGCTTAGATCAGGTGGCTGGAAACACCATATATTTT. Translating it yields CASSLDQVAGNTIYF.

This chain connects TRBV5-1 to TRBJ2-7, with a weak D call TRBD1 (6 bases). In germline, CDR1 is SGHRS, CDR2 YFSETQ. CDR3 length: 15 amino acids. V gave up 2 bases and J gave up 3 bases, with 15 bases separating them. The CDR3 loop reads CASSFDRGQHYEQYF. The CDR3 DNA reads TGCGCCAGCAGCTTCGACCGAGGACAGCACTACGAGCAGTACTTC.

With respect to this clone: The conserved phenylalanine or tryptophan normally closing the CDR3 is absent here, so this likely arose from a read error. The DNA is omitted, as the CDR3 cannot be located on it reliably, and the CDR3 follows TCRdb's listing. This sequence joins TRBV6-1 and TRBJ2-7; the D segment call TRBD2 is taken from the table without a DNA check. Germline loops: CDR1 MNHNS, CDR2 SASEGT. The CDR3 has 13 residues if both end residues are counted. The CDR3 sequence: CASSDNSGRAQSL.

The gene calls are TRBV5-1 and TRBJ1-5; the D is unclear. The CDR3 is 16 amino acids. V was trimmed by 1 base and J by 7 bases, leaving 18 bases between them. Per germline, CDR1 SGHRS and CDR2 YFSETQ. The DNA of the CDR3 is TGCGCCAGCAGCTTGTCTCCTACGGGTCGAGGGCAGCCCCAGCATTTT. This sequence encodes CASSLSPTGRGQPQHF.

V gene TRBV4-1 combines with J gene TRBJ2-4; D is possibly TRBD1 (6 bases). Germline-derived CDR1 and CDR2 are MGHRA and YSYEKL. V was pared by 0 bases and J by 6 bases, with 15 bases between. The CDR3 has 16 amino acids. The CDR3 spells CASSQDDRIVGNIQYF. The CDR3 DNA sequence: TGCGCCAGCAGCCAAGATGACAGGATAGTAGGAAACATTCAGTACTTC.

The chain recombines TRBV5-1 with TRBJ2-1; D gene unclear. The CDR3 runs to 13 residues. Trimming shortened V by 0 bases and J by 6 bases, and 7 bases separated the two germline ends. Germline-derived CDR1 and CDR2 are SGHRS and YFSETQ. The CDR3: CASSLVSPNEQFF. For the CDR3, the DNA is TGCGCCAGCAGCTTGGTCTCCCCCAATGAGCAGTTCTTC.

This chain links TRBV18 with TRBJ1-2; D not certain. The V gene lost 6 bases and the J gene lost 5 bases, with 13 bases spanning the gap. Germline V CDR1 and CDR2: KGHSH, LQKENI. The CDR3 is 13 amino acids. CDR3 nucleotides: TGTGCCAGCTCCTCCTCCAGCGAATATGGCTACACCTTC. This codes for CASSSSSEYGYTF.

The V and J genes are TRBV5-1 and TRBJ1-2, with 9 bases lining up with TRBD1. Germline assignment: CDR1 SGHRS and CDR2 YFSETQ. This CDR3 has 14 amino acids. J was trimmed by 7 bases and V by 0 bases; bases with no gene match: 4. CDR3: CASSLEGQGGGYTF. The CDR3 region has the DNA TGCGCCAGCAGCTTGGAGGGACAGGGTGGTGGCTACACCTTC.

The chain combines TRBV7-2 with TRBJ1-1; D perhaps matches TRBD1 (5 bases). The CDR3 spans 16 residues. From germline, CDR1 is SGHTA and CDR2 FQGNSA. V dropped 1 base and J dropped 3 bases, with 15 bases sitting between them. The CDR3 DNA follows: TGTGCCAGCAGCTTAGTCGGGAGGGGTTCTTACACTGAAGCTTTCTTT. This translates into CASSLVGRGSYTEAFF.

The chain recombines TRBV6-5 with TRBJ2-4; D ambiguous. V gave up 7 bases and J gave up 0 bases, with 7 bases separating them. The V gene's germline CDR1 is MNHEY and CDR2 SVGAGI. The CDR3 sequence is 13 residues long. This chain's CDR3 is CASKIIAKNIQYF. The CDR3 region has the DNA TGTGCCAGCAAAATTATAGCCAAAAACATTCAGTACTTC.

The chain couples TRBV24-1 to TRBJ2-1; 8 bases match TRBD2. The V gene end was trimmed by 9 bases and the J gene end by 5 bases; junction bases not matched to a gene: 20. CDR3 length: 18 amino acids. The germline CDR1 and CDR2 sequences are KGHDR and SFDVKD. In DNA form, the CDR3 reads TGTGCCACCGCTCCTGGCCGTTGGACGCGGGGGGTTCACAATGAGCAGTTCTTC. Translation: CATAPGRWTRGVHNEQFF.

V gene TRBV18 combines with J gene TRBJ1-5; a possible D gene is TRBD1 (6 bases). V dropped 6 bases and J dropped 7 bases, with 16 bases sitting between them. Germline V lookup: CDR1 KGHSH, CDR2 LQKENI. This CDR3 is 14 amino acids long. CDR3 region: CASSEQGLEQPQHF. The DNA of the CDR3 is TGTGCCAGCTCGGAGCAGGGGCTTGAACAGCCCCAGCATTTT.

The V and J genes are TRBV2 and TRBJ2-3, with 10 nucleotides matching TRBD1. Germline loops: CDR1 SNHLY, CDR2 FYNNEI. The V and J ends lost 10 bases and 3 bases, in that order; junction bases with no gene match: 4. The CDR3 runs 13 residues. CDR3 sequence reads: CATRQGATDTQYF. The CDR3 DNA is TGTGCCACCCGACAGGGGGCTACAGATACGCAGTATTTT.

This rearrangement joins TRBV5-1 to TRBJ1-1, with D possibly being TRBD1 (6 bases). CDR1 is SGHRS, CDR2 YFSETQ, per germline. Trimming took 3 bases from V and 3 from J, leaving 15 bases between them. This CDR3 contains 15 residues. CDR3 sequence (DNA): TGCGCCAGCAGCTCTGGACAGCCTGCGGACACTGAAGCTTTCTTT. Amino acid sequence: CASSSGQPADTEAFF.

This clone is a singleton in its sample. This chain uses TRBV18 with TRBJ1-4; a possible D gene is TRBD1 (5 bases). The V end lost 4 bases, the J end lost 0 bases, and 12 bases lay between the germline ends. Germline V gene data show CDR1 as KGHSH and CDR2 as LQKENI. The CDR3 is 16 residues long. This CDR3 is CASSRGTATTNEKLFF. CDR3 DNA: TGTGCCAGCTCACGCGGGACGGCTACAACTAATGAAAAACTGTTTTTT.

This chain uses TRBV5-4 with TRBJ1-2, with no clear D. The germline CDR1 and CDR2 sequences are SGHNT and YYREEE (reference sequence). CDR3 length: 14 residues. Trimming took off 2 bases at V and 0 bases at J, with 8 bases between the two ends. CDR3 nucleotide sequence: TGTGCCAGCAGCTTCTCAGGTTCTAACTATGGCTACACCTTC. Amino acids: CASSFSGSNYGYTF.

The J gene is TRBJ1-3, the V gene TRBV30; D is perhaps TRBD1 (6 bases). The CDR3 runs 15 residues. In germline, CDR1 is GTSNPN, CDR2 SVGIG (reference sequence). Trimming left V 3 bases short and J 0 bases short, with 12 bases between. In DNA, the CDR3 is TGTGCCTGGAGCCTAGGACAGAGCTCTGGAAACACCATATATTTT. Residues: CAWSLGQSSGNTIYF.

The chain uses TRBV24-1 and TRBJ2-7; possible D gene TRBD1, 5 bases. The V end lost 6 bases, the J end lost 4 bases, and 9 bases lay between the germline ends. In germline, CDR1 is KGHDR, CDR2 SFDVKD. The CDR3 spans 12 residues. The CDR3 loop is CATSPQGYEQYF. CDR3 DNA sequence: TGTGCCACCAGTCCCCAGGGTTACGAGCAGTACTTC.

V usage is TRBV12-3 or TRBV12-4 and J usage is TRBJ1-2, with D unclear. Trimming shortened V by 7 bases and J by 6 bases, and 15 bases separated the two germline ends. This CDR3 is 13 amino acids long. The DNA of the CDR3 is TGTGCCAGCACCCTCCCCCCCGGGAATGGCTACACCTTC. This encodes CASTLPPGNGYTF.

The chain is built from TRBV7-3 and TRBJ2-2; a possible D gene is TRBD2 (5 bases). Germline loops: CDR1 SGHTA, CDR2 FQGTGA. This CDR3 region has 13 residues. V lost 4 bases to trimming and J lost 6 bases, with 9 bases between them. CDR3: CASSSSLAGELFF. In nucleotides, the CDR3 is TGTGCCAGCAGCTCGTCACTAGCCGGGGAGCTGTTTTTT.

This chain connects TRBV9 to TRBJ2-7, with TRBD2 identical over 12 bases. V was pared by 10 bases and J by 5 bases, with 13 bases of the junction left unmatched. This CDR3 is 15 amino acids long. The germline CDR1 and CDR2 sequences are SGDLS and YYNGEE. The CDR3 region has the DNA TGTGCCTCTACTTCTAGCGGGAGGGCCCTCGACGAGCAGTACTTC. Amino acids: CASTSSGRALDEQYF. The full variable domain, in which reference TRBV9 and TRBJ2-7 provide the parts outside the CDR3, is DSGVTQTPKHLITATGQRVTLRCSPRSGDLSVYWYQQSLDQGLQFLIQYYNGEERAKGNILERFSAQQFPDLHSELNLSSLELGDSALYFCASTSSGRALDEQYFGPGTRLTVT.

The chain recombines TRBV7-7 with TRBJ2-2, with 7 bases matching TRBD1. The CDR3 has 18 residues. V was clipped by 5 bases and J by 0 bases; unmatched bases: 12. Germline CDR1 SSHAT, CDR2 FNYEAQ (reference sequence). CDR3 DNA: TGTGCCAGCAGCCCTAGACCGAACAGGGGCCCGAACACCGGGGAGCTGTTTTTT. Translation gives CASSPRPNRGPNTGELFF.